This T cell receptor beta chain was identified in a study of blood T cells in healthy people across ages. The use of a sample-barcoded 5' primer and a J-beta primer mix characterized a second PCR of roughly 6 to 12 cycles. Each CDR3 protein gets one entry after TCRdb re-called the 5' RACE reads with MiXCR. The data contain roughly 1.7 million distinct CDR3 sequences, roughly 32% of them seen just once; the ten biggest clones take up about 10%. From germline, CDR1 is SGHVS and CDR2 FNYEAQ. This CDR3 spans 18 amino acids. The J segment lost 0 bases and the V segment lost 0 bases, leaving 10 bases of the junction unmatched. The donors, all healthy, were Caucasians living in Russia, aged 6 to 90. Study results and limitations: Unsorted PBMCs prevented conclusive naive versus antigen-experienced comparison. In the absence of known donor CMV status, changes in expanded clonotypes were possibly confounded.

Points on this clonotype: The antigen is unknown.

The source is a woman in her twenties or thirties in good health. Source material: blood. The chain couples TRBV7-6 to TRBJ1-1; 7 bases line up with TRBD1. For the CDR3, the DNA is TGTGCCAGCAGCTTAGCGTCGGCAGGGGGATCCATGAACACTGAAGCTTTCTTT. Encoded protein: CASSLASAGGSMNTEAFF.